One and the same sample provided the 7 T cell receptor beta chains below, sequenced in a study of blood T cell repertoires in COVID-19. This table comes from immunoSEQ multiplex PCR, and its TCRdb copy is limited to in-frame clones, with some not included. Counted here are about 240,000 clones, 70% to 90% occurring once; the ten biggest clones make up 7.1%. Sequencing was performed on peripheral blood. The source is a woman in her seventies with active or convalescent COVID-19.

The chain links TRBV9 to TRBJ2-5; 9 positions agree with TRBD1. Trimming removed 0 bases from V and 3 bases from J; junction bases left unmatched: 9. The CDR3 covers 17 residues. Germline CDR1 reads SGDLS; CDR2 reads YYNGEE. The CDR3 DNA is TGTGCCAGCAGCGTAGGTAGGAGGGACAGGGTCGAAGAGACCCAGTACTTC. Translating gives CASSVGRRDRVEETQYF.

The genes are TRBV13 and TRBJ2-7; 8 bases line up with TRBD1. The CDR3 totals 15 residues. The V gene's germline CDR1 is PRHDT and CDR2 FYEKMQ (reference sequence). Unmatched junction bases numbered 4, after V lost 0 bases and J lost 3 bases. DNA of the CDR3: TGTGCCAGCAGCTTAGGAGGGACAGGTATCTACGAGCAGTACTTC. Its translation: CASSLGGTGIYEQYF. Supplemented by reference TRBV13 and TRBJ2-7, the full variable domain reads AAGVIQSPRHLIKEKRETATLKCYPIPRHDTVYWYQQGPGQDPQFLISFYEKMQSDKGSIPDRFSAQQFSDYHSELNMSSLELGDSALYFCASSLGGTGIYEQYFGPGTRLTVT.

V and J are TRBV7-9 and TRBJ1-1; 10 nucleotides align to TRBD1. Germline values: CDR1 SEHNR, CDR2 FQNEAQ (reference sequence). The CDR3 extends over 19 amino acids. V was pared by 2 bases and J by 4 bases, with 16 bases of the junction left unmatched. This chain's CDR3 is CASSLLPKLKGQGTTEAFF. The CDR3, as DNA: TGTGCCAGCAGCTTACTACCGAAACTGAAGGGACAGGGGACCACTGAAGCTTTCTTT.

As DNA, the CDR3 is TGTGCCAGCAACCCCCAGGGGGCCTACGAGCAGTACTTC. It yields the protein CASNPQGAYEQYF. The V gene is TRBV14, the J gene TRBJ2-7; 7 bases line up with TRBD1. This CDR3 is built from 13 residues. V shed 7 bases and J 2 bases; nucleotides not matched to a gene: 5. The germline V gene encodes CDR1 SGHDN and CDR2 FVKESK.

The J gene is TRBJ2-7, the V gene TRBV6-6; 7 bases match TRBD2. This CDR3 is built from 12 residues. V dropped 10 bases and J dropped 2; count of bases not matched to a gene: 5. Germline-derived CDR1 and CDR2 are MNHNY and SVGAGI (reference sequence). The CDR3 spells CAISAGAYEQYF. CDR3 bases: TGTGCCATCTCCGCGGGGGCCTACGAGCAGTACTTC.

This clone was counted a few times. V usage is TRBV6-1 and J usage is TRBJ1-1, with D uncertain. V gave up 2 bases and J gave up 3 bases, with 10 bases separating them. This CDR3 has 14 amino acids. Germline CDR1 reads MNHNS; CDR2 reads SASEGT. Here the CDR3 reads CASSEMVTYTEAFF. Here the CDR3 DNA reads TGTGCCAGCAGTGAAATGGTGACTTACACTGAAGCTTTCTTT.

This clone showed up just once. The rearrangement uses TRBV3-1 (or the pseudogene TRBV3-2) and TRBJ1-6; 7 bases fit TRBD1. Germline-derived CDR1 and CDR2 are LGHDT and YNNKEL (reference sequence). The CDR3 runs to 16 residues. V was clipped by 5 bases and J by 2 bases; unmatched bases: 6. CDR3 bases: TGTGCCAGCAGCACCCACGGACAGGCCTATAATTCACCCCTCCACTTT. Translating it yields CASSTHGQAYNSPLHF.